This TCR beta chain is from a study of metastatic and nonmetastatic thyroid tumors. Whole-study context: Where malignant and benign thyroid patients were concerned, repertoires were compared across blood and tumor or nodule tissue.

Patients were all untreated before their thyroid surgery. Worth noting for this clone: A read error is likely, as this CDR3 ends without the conserved phenylalanine or tryptophan.

Trimming shortened V by 6 bases and J by 5 bases, and 26 bases separated the two germline ends. CDR1 is SGDLS and CDR2 is YYNGEE in the germline V gene. The CDR3 sequence is 17 residues long. Original analysis: In papillary thyroid cancer, a distant-metastasis classifier was built using CDR3 differences across clinicopathological groups. From the PCR reads, TCRdb re-called clones with MiXCR. These V and J calls rely on TCRdb rather than the paper's analysis. The sample lists 22,000 or so clones, roughly 36% seen once, with approximately 22% in the top ten. The receptor's source is a male donor with papillary thyroid cancer or a benign thyroid nodule (not recorded which). Some clones in this sample may be carry-over from other donors' samples. The sequencing input was blood. The rearrangement joins TRBV9 to TRBJ1-1, with D perhaps matching TRBD1 (6 bases). CDR3 in amino acids: CASTPRGGGARDTEAFS. CDR3 sequence (DNA): TGTGCCAGCACTCCCCGAGGGGGGGGGGCGCGGGATACTGAAGCTTTCTCT.